Listed here are 14 T cell receptor beta chains from one sample, sequenced in a study of human T cells and chemical hapten exposure. Time point specified: patch test 1, 2 weeks after DPC sensitization. The treatment: therapeutic diphenylcyclopropenone sensitization with weekly scalp DPC. TCRdb used MiXCR to reprocess the RACE reads, holding one entry per CDR3 protein. Among 300,000 to 400,000 distinct CDR3 sequences listed, approximately 6.3% were seen once. The material was whole blood, obtained in connection with sensitization to the hapten diphenylcyclopropenone (DPC). The receptors were gathered from a woman aged 18-30 years with alopecia areata. Some clones in this sample may be carry-over from other donors' samples.

This clonotype was counted many times. V and J are TRBV7-9 and TRBJ2-4; 10 bases are a match to TRBD1. The CDR3 length is 16 residues. Germline CDR1 SEHNR, CDR2 FQNEAQ (reference sequence). V lost 4 bases and J lost 9; bases outside the gene matches: 12. The CDR3 DNA is TGTGCCAGCAGCTGGAACCGGGACAGGGGTGCGAGCATTCAGTACTTC. Translating gives CASSWNRDRGASIQYF. Full variable domain (missing parts from reference TRBV7-9 and TRBJ2-4): DTGVSQNPRHKITKRGQNVTFRCDPISEHNRLYWYRQTLGQGPEFLTYFQNEAQLEKSRLLSDRFSAERPKGSFSTLEIQRTEQGDSAMYLCASSWNRDRGASIQYFGAGTRLSVL.

At least ten counts were recorded for this clonotype. V usage is TRBV5-6 and J usage is TRBJ2-7; 8 bases fit TRBD2. Trimming took 0 bases from V and 3 from J; bases not matched to a gene: 5. The V gene's germline CDR1 is SGHDT and CDR2 YYEEEE. CDR3 length: 15 amino acids. The CDR3 DNA is TGTGCCAGCAGCTTGGAAATTAGCGGGGTCTACGAGCAGTACTTC. The encoded protein is CASSLEISGVYEQYF.

In this sample, this clonotype turned up a few times. The V call is TRBV20-1, the J call TRBJ1-1; 7 bases line up with TRBD1. This CDR3 contains 16 residues. With 5 bases clipped from V and 4 bases from J, the junction kept 16 bases outside the gene matches. Germline-derived CDR1 and CDR2 are DFQATT and SNEGSKA (reference sequence). The CDR3 here is CSAFDRAKGQSTEAFF. The DNA for the CDR3 is TGCAGTGCTTTTGACAGGGCTAAAGGACAAAGCACTGAAGCTTTCTTT.

Worth noting for this clonotype: A much larger clone differs by one base, so this may be a read error. This rearrangement joins TRBV18 to TRBJ2-5; TRBD1 aligns across 7 bases. CDR1 KGHSH and CDR2 LQKENI come from the germline V gene. The CDR3 totals 14 residues. The CDR3 sequence is CASSPWDREESQYF. The CDR3 nucleotides are TGTGCCAGCTCACCCTGGGACAGAGAAGAGAGCCAGTACTTC. Looking up the rest from reference TRBV18 and TRBJ2-5 gives the full variable domain: NAGVMQNPRHLVRRRGQEARLRCSPMKGHSHVYWYRQLPEEGLKFMVYLQKENIIDESGMPKERFSAEFPKEGPSILRIQQVVRGDSAAYFCASSPWDREESQYFGPGTRLLVL.

The chain recombines TRBV7-3 with TRBJ2-6; D unresolved. With 0 bases removed from V and 2 bases from J, the gap between germline ends came to 11 bases. This CDR3 region has 17 residues. Germline-derived CDR1 and CDR2 are SGHTA and FQGTGA. CDR3 in amino acids: CASSLTSLGTGANVLTF. For the CDR3, the DNA is TGTGCCAGCAGCTTAACGTCTTTAGGGACTGGGGCCAACGTCCTGACTTTC.

The rearrangement uses TRBV12-3 or TRBV12-4 and TRBJ1-1; 9 positions agree with TRBD1. The CDR3 sequence is 18 residues long. The junction had 10 bases not matched to a gene; V was cut back by 2 bases and J by 0 bases. CDR3 residues: CASSLRNRGLTMNTEAFF. CDR3 sequence (DNA): TGTGCCAGCAGTTTACGGAACAGGGGGCTTACAATGAACACTGAAGCTTTCTTT.

This clonotype has ten or more counts. The J gene is TRBJ2-7, the V gene TRBV7-9, with TRBD1 matching 7 bases. Looked up from germline, CDR1 is SEHNR and CDR2 is FQNEAQ (reference sequence). The CDR3 consists of 16 residues. The V gene end was trimmed by 1 base and the J gene end by 7 bases; junction bases not matched to a gene: 13. The CDR3 DNA is TGTGCCAGCAGCTTAGGCATCGGGACAGCCGCTACTGAGCAGTACTTC. This sequence encodes CASSLGIGTAATEQYF.

This clonotype has only a few counts. This sequence joins TRBV4-1 and TRBJ1-1, with 8 bases fitting TRBD1. The V segment lost 1 base and the J segment 5 bases; nucleotides outside the gene matches: 6. The germline CDR1 and CDR2 sequences are MGHRA and YSYEKL. The CDR3 extends over 15 amino acids. The CDR3 region is CASSQGRGRGTEAFF. The CDR3 DNA reads as TGCGCCAGCAGCCAAGGCAGGGGGCGTGGTACTGAAGCTTTCTTT.

This clonotype came up many times. The chain combines TRBV15 with TRBJ2-1; no reliable D call. Germline V gene sequence: CDR1 LNHNV, CDR2 YYDKDF (reference sequence). The CDR3 has 13 residues. The V end lost 5 bases, the J end lost 3 bases, and 8 bases lay between the germline ends. As DNA, the CDR3 is TGTGCCACCAGCCCCCGCGGCTACAATGAGCAGTTCTTC. Translated, it gives CATSPRGYNEQFF. The full variable domain, rest sourced from reference TRBV15 and TRBJ2-1, is DAMVIQNPRYQVTQFGKPVTLSCSQTLNHNVMYWYQQKSSQAPKLLFHYYDKDFNNEADTPDNFQSRRPNTSFCFLDIRSPGLGDTAMYLCATSPRGYNEQFFGPGTRLTVL.

J is TRBJ1-4 and V is TRBV27; 7 bases line up with TRBD1. The germline V gene encodes CDR1 MNHEY and CDR2 SMNVEV (reference sequence). The CDR3 has 14 residues. Trimming removed 7 bases from V and 7 bases from J; junction bases left unmatched: 9. The CDR3 bases are TGTGCCAGCAAGGGGGCATCTCAAGGTGAAAAACTGTTTTTT. Protein product: CASKGASQGEKLFF. Using reference TRBV27 and TRBJ1-4 for the parts outside the CDR3, the full variable domain is EAQVTQNPRYLITVTGKKLTVTCSQNMNHEYMSWYRQDPGLGLRQIYYSMNVEVTDKGDVPEGYKVSRKEKRNFPLILESPSPNQTSLYFCASKGASQGEKLFFGSGTQLSVL.

The count of this clonotype is one. Given a much more abundant clone one base away, this may be a read error. The rearrangement uses TRBV7-2 and TRBJ2-3; D may correspond to TRBD1 or TRBD2 (5 bases each). This CDR3 comprises 16 residues. Germline CDR1 is SGHTA and CDR2 is FQGNSA. V gave up 1 base and J gave up 0 bases, with 11 bases separating them. This CDR3 reads CASSLGRGLSTDTQYF. Written as DNA, the CDR3 is TGTGCCAGCAGCTTAGGACGGGGCCTAAGCACAGATACGCAGTATTTT.

The CDR3 protein is CASSQDMLSGGEDEQFF. The CDR3 DNA reads as TGTGCCAGCAGCCAAGATATGCTTAGCGGGGGGGAAGATGAGCAGTTCTTC. The chain joins TRBV4-2 to TRBJ2-1; 11 bases map to TRBD2. The ends lost 0 bases at V and 8 bases at J; junction bases unmatched: 9. The germline gives CDR1 LGHNA, CDR2 YNFKEQ. The CDR3 is 17 residues long.

With respect to this clonotype: A read error may be the cause here, since a much bigger clone is one base away. This chain links TRBV2 with TRBJ1-2, with 7 positions matching TRBD1. The CDR3 extends over 13 amino acids. In germline, CDR1 is SNHLY, CDR2 FYNNEI. J lost 10 bases, V lost 8 bases, and 13 bases had no gene match. CDR3 in amino acids: CASSNIGTVNYTF. The DNA of the CDR3 is TGTGCCAGCTCTAACATCGGGACAGTAAACTACACCTTC.

This clonotype was recorded at least ten times. The chain recombines TRBV3-1 with TRBJ1-5, with D tentatively TRBD1 (6 bases). From germline, CDR1 is LGHDT and CDR2 YNNKEL (reference sequence). This CDR3 contains 20 residues. Trimming took 1 base from V and 0 from J, leaving 22 bases between them. For the CDR3, the DNA is TGTGCCAGCAGCCAAGCTCCGTCAGGGGAGGGGGACTATAGCAATCAGCCCCAGCATTTT. Protein: CASSQAPSGEGDYSNQPQHF.